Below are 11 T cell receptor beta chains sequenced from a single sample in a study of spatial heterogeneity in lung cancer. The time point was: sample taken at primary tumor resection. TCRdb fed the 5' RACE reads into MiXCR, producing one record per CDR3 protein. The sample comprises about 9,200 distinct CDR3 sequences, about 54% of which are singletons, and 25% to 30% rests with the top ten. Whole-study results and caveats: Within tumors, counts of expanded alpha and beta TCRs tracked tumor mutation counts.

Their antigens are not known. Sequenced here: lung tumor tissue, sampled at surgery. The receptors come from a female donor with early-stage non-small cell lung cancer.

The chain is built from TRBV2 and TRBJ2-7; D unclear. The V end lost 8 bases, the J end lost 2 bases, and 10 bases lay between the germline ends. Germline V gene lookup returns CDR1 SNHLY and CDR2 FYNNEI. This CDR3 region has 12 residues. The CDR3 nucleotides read TGTGCCAGCGGACGTTGGGCCTACGAGCAGTACTTC. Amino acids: CASGRWAYEQYF.

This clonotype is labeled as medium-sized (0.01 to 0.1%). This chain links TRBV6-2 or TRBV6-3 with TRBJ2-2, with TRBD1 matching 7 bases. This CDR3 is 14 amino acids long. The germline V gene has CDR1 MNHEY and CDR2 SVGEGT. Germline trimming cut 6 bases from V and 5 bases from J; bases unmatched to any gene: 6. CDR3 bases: TGTGCCAGCAGAAGACAGGGATATACCGGGGAGCTGTTTTTT. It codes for CASRRQGYTGELFF.

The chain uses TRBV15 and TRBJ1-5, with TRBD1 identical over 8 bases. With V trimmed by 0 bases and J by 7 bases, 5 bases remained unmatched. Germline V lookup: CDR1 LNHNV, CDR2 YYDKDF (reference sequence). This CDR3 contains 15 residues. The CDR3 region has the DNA TGTGCCACCAGCAGAGATGGACAGGGCAGGCAGCCCCAGCATTTT. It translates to CATSRDGQGRQPQHF.

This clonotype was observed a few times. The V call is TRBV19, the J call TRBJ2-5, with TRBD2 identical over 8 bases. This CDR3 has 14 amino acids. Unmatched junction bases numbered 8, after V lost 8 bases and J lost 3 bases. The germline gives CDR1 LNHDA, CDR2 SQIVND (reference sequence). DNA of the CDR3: TGTGCCAGTCAGGGACTAGGCATGGAAGAGACCCAGTACTTC. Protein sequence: CASQGLGMEETQYF.

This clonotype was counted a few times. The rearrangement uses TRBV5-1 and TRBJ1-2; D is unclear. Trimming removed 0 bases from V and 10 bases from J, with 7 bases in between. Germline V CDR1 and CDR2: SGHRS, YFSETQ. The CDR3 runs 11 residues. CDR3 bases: TGCGCCAGCAGCTTGGGGGAAATCTACACCTTC. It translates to CASSLGEIYTF.

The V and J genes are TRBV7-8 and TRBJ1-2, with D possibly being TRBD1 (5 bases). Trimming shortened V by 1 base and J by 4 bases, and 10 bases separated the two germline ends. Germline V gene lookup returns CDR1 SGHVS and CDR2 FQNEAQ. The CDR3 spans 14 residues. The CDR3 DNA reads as TGTGCCAGCAGCTTAGGTTACAGGACCTATGGCTACACCTTC. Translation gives CASSLGYRTYGYTF. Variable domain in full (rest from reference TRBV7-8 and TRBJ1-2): GAGVSQSPRYKVAKRGQDVALRCDPISGHVSLFWYQQALGQGPEFLTYFQNEAQLDKSGLPSDRFFAERPEGSVSTLKIQRTQQEDSAVYLCASSLGYRTYGYTFGSGTRLTVV.

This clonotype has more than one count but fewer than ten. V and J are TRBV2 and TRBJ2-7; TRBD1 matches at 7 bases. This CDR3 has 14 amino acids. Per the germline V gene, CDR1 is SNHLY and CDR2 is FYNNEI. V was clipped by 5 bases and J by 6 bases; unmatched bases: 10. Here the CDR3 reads CASSYGTVLSEQYF. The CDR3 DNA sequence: TGTGCCAGCAGTTACGGGACAGTACTTAGCGAGCAGTACTTC.

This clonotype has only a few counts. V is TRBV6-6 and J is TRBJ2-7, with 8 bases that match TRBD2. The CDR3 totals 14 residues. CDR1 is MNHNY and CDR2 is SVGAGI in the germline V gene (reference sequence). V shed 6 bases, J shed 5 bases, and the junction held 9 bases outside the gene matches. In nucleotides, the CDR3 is TGTGCCAGCAGCTTTAGCGGGGCTATCGACGAGCAGTACTTC. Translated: CASSFSGAIDEQYF.

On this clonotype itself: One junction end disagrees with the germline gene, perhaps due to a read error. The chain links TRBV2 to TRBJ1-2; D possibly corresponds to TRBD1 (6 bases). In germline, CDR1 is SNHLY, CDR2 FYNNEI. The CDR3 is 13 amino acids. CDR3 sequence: CASSARTDYVYTF. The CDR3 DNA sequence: TGTGCCAGCAGTGCAAGGACAGATTATGTCTACACCTTC.

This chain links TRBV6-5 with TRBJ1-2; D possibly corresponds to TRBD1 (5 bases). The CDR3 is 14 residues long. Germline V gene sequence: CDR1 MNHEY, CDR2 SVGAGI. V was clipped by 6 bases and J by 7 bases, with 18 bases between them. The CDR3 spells CASSPASGQGGYTF. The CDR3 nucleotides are TGTGCCAGCAGCCCAGCCTCGGGCCAGGGTGGCTACACCTTC.

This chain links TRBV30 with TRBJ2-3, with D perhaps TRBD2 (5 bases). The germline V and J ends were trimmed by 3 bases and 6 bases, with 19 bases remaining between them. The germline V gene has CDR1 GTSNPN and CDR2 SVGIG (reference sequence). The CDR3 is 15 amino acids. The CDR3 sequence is CAWSRGDINVDTQYF. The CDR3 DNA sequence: TGTGCCTGGAGCCGGGGTGACATAAATGTCGATACGCAGTATTTT. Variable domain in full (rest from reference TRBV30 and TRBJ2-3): SQTIHQWPATLVQPVGSPLSLECTVEGTSNPNLYWYRQAAGRGLQLLFYSVGIGQISSEVPQNLSASRPQDRQFILSSKKLLLSDSGFYLCAWSRGDINVDTQYFGPGTRLTVL.